Listed here are 15 T cell receptor beta chains from one sample, sequenced in a study of T-cell memory formation after mild COVID-19. TCRdb called the 5' RACE reads again in MiXCR, with one record for every CDR3 protein. The sample contains 50,000 or so distinct CDR3 sequences, 9.3% of which appear only once. Sequencing input: PBMCs or a T cell subset sorted from them (not recorded which). Receptors originate from an adult woman who had mild COVID-19 (a few samples of this study predate the infection). Cell type and time point are not known.

This clonotype was counted at least ten times. The V and J genes are TRBV20-1 and TRBJ2-3, with 14 bases fitting TRBD2. This CDR3 is built from 15 residues. Germline CDR1 DFQATT, CDR2 SNEGSKA (reference sequence). J lost 2 bases, V lost 5 bases, and 3 bases had no gene match. Here the CDR3 DNA reads TGCAGTGCTCCGGGACTAGCGGGAGACACAGATACGCAGTATTTT. Translated: CSAPGLAGDTDTQYF.

The chain joins TRBV20-1 to TRBJ1-6; D gene unclear. This CDR3 contains 16 residues. The V gene lost 0 bases and the J gene lost 0 bases, with 9 bases spanning the gap. Germline CDR1 is DFQATT and CDR2 is SNEGSKA (reference sequence). CDR3 loop: CSARDIGSSYNSPLHF. The CDR3 region has the DNA TGCAGTGCTAGAGATATTGGGAGCTCCTATAATTCACCCCTCCACTTT.

This clonotype appeared many times. This chain joins TRBV20-1 and TRBJ2-1; D is ambiguous. Trimming pared 3 bases from V and 7 bases from J, leaving 16 bases between. The germline V gene encodes CDR1 DFQATT and CDR2 SNEGSKA (reference sequence). The length of the CDR3 is 14 residues. The CDR3 DNA reads TGCAGTGCTAGCCCCTCGGCCGGTTTAAATGAGCAGTTCTTC. Protein sequence: CSASPSAGLNEQFF.

The CDR3, as DNA: TGTGCCAGCAGTTTAACTAGCGGCCACTACGAGCAGTACTTC. Its protein product is CASSLTSGHYEQYF. The rearrangement joins TRBV12-3 or TRBV12-4 to TRBJ2-7, with 8 bases matching TRBD2. V was pared by 2 bases and J by 3 bases, with 3 bases of the junction left unmatched. The CDR3 covers 14 residues.

This clonotype was recorded at least ten times. The rearrangement joins TRBV7-9 to TRBJ2-2; 8 nucleotides line up with TRBD1. V shed 5 bases and J 4 bases; nucleotides not matched to a gene: 6. Germline loops: CDR1 SEHNR, CDR2 FQNEAQ (reference sequence). There are 15 residues in the CDR3. CDR3 protein: CASSSDRGVTGELFF. CDR3 DNA sequence: TGTGCCAGCAGCAGTGACAGGGGCGTCACCGGGGAGCTGTTTTTT.

This clonotype was observed a few times. The chain couples TRBV5-6 to TRBJ1-2; 8 bases match TRBD1. This CDR3 spans 16 amino acids. V lost 3 bases to trimming and J lost 5 bases; unmatched junction nucleotides: 12. The germline gives CDR1 SGHDT, CDR2 YYEEEE. For the CDR3, the DNA is TGTGCCAGCAGCTCACGACCCCGGACAGGGAGATATGGCTACACCTTC. It translates to CASSSRPRTGRYGYTF.

This clonotype was seen a handful of times. The gene calls are TRBV5-1 and TRBJ2-5, with 8 bases matching TRBD2. The CDR3 contains 16 residues. V lost 2 bases and J lost 2; bases outside the gene matches: 8. Germline V gene data show CDR1 as SGHRS and CDR2 as YFSETQ. The CDR3 sequence: CASSLFTSGLQETQYF. The DNA for the CDR3 is TGCGCCAGCAGCTTATTTACTAGCGGACTACAAGAGACCCAGTACTTC.

This clonotype was detected ten times or more. V is TRBV4-1 and J is TRBJ2-7, with D hard to call. The V and J ends lost 0 bases and 5 bases respectively, with 14 bases between them. Germline CDR1 and CDR2: MGHRA and YSYEKL. The CDR3 has 15 residues. CDR3 in amino acids: CASSQDSWAVDEQYF. DNA for the CDR3: TGCGCCAGCAGCCAAGACTCGTGGGCAGTTGACGAGCAGTACTTC.

The chain carries TRBV6-6 and TRBJ1-5; D unresolved. In germline, CDR1 is MNHNY, CDR2 SVGAGI (reference sequence). The CDR3 extends over 13 amino acids. Trimming shortened V by 4 bases and J by 7 bases, and 11 bases separated the two germline ends. In nucleotides, the CDR3 is TGTGCCAGCAGTTCGGCAGTGGGCCAGCCCCAGCATTTT. It codes for CASSSAVGQPQHF.

J is TRBJ2-1 and V is TRBV7-2; 7 positions agree with TRBD2. V lost 0 bases, J lost 7 bases, and 6 bases stayed unmatched. Germline loops: CDR1 SGHTA, CDR2 FQGNSA. The CDR3 is 15 amino acids. The CDR3 DNA reads as TGTGCCAGCAGCTTAGCGGCGGGAGTCAGGAATGAGCAGTTCTTC. Translation: CASSLAAGVRNEQFF.

There are a few counts of this clonotype. The gene calls are TRBV19 and TRBJ2-1; the D is unclear. The germline V gene has CDR1 LNHDA and CDR2 SQIVND (reference sequence). V was cut by 8 bases and J by 8 bases, with 16 bases left in between. The CDR3 is 13 amino acids. In DNA form, the CDR3 reads TGTGCCAGTCTCCCCGACGGCGCCTATGAGCAGTTCTTC. Protein sequence: CASLPDGAYEQFF.

This clonotype was seen at least ten times. V gene TRBV20-1 combines with J gene TRBJ1-1; a possible D gene is TRBD1 (5 bases). The length of the CDR3 is 15 residues. Germline-derived CDR1 and CDR2 are DFQATT and SNEGSKA (reference sequence). V dropped 1 base and J dropped 9 bases, with 21 bases sitting between them. DNA of the CDR3: TGCAGTGCTAGAGGAATTGGGGCAGAGACATCTAAAGCTTTCTTT. It is translated as CSARGIGAETSKAFF.

There are a few counts of this clonotype. V is TRBV5-1 and J is TRBJ1-1; no definite D call. Trimming took off 2 bases at V and 4 bases at J, with 12 bases between the two ends. This CDR3 spans 14 amino acids. Germline CDR1 is SGHRS and CDR2 is YFSETQ. CDR3 sequence: CASSLPSQSTEAFF. The DNA of the CDR3 is TGCGCCAGCAGCTTACCCTCCCAGTCCACTGAAGCTTTCTTT.

Only a few counts were recorded for this clonotype. The J gene is TRBJ2-3, the V gene TRBV6-2 or TRBV6-3; 10 bases match TRBD2. J was trimmed by 7 bases and V by 5 bases; bases with no gene match: 6. CDR1 and CDR2 (germline): MNHEY, SVGEGT. The CDR3 is made up of 14 amino acids. CDR3 protein: CASSRSGGANTQYF. The DNA of the CDR3 is TGTGCCAGCAGTCGAAGCGGGGGGGCCAATACGCAGTATTTT.

This clonotype showed up many times. J is TRBJ2-1 and V is TRBV4-2; 7 bases match TRBD1. CDR3 length: 15 residues. Germline trimming cut 1 base from V and 4 bases from J; bases unmatched to any gene: 4. Germline CDR1 LGHNA, CDR2 YNFKEQ. The DNA for the CDR3 is TGTGCCAGCAGCCAAGGCCAGGGGGAATACAATGAGCAGTTCTTC. Residues: CASSQGQGEYNEQFF.